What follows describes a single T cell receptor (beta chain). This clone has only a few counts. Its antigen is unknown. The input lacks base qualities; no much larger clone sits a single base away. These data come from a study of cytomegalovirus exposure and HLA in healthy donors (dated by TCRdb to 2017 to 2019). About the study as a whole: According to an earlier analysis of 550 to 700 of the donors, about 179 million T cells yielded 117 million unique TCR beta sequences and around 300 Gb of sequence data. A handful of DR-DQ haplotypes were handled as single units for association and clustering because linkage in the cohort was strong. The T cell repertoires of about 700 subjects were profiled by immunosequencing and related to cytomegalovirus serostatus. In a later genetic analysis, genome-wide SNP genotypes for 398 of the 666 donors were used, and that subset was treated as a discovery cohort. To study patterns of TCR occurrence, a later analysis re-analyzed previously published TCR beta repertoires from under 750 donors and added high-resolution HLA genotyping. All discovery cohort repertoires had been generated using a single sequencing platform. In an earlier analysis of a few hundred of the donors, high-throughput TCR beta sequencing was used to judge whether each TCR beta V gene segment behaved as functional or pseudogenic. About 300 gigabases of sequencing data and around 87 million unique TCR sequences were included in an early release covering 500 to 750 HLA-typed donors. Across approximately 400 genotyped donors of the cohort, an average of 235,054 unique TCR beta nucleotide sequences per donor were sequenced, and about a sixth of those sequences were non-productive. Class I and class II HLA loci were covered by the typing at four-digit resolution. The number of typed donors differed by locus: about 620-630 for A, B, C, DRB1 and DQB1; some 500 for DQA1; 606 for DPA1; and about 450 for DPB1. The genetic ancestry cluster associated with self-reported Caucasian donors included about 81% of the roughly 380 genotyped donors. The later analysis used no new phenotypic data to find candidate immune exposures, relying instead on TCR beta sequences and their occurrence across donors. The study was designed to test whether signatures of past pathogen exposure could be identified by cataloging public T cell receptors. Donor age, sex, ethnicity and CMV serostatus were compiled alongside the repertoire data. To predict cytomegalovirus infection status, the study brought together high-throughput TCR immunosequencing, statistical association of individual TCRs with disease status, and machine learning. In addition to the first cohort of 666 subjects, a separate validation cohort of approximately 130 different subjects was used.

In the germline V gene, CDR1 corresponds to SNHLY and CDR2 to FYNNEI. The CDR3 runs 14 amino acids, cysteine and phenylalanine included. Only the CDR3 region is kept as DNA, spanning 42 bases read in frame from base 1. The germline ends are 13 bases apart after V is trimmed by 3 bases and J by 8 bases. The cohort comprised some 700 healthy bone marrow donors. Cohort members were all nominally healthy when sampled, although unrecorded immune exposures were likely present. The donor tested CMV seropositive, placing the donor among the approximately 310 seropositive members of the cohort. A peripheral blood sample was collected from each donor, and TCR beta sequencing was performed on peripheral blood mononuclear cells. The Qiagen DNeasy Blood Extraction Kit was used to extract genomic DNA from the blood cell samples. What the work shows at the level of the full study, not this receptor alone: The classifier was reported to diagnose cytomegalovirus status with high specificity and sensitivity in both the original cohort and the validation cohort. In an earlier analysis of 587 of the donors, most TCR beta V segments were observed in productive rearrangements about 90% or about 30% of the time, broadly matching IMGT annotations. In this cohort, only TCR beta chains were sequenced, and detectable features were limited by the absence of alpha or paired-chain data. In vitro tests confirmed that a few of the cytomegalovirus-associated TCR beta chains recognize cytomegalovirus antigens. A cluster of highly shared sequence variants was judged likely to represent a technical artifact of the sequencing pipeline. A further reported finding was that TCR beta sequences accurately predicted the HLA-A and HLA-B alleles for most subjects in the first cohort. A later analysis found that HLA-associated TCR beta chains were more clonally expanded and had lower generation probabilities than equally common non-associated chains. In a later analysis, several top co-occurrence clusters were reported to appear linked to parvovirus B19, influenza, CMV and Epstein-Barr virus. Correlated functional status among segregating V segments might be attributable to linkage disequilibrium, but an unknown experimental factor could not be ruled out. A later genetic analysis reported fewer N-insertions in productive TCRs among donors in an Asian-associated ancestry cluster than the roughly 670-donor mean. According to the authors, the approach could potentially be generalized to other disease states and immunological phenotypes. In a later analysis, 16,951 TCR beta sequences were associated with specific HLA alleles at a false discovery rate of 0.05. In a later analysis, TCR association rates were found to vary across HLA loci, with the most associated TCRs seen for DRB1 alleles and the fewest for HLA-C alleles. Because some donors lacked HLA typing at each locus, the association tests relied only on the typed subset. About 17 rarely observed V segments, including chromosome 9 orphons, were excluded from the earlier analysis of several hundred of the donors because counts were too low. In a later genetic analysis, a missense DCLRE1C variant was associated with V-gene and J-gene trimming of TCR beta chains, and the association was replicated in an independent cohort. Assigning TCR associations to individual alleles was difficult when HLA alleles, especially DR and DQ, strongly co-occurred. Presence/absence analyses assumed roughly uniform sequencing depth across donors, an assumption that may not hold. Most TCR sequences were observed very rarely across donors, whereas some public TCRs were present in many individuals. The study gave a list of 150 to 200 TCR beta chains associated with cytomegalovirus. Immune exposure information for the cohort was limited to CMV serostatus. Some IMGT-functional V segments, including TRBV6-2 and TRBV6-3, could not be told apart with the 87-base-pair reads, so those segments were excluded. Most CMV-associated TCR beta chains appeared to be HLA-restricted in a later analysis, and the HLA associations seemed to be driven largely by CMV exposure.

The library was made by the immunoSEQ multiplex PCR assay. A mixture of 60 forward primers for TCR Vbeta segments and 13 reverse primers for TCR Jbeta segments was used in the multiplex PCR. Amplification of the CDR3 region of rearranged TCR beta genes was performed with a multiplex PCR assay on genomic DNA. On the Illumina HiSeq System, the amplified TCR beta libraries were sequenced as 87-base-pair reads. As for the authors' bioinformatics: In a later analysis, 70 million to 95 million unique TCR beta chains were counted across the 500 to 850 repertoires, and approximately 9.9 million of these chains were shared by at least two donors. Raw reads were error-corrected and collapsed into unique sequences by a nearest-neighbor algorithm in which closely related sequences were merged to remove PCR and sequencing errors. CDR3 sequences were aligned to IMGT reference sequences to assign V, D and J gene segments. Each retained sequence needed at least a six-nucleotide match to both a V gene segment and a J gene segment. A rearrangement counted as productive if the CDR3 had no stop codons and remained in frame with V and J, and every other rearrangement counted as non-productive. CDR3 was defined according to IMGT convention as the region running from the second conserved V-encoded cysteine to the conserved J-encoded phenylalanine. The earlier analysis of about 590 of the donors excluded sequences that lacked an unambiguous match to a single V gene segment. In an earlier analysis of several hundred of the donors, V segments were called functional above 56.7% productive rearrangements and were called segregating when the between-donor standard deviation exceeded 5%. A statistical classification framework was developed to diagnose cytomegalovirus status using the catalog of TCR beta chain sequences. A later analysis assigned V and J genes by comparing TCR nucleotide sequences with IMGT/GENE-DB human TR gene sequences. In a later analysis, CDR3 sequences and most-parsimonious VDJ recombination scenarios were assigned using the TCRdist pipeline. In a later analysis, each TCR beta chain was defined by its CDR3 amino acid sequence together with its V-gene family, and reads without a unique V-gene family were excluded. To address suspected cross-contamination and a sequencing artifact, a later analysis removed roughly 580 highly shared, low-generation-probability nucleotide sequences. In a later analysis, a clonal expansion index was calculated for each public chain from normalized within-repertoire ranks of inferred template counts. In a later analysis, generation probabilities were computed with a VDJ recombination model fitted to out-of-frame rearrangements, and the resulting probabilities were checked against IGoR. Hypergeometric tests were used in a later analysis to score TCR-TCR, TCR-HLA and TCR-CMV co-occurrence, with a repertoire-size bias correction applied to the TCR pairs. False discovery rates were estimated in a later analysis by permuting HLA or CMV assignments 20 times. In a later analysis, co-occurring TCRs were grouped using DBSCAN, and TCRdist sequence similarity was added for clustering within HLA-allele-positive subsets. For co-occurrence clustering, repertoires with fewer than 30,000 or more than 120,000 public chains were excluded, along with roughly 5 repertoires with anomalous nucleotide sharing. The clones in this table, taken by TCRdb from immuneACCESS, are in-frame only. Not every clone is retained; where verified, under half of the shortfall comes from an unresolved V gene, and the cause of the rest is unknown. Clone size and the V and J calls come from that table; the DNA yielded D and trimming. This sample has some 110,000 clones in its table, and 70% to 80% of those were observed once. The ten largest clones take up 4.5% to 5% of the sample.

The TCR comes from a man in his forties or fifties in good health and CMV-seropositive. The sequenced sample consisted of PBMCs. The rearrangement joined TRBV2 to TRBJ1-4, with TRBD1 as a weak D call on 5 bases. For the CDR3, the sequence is CASSDRGVGEKLFF. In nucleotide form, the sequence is TGTGCCAGCAGTGATCGGGGGGTTGGGGAAAAACTGTTTTTT. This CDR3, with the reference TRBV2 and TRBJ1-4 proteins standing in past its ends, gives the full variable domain EPEVTQTPSHQVTQMGQEVILRCVPISNHLYFYWYRQILGQKVEFLVSFYNNEISEKSEIFDDQFSVERPDGSNFTLKIRSTKLEDSAMYFCASSDRGVGEKLFFGSGTQLSVL.